Below are 25 T cell receptor beta chains sequenced from a single sample in a study of cytomegalovirus exposure and HLA in healthy donors. The PCR employed 60 Vbeta primers together with 13 Jbeta primers. Libraries were prepared by immunoSEQ multiplex PCR; TCRdb keeps only in-frame clonotypes and omits some of them. This table holds more than 150,000 clones, 84% found once. The sequenced sample consisted of PBMCs. The receptors were gathered from a girl aged 2 to 10 in good health and CMV-seropositive.

This clone was observed a single time. The chain is built from TRBV2 and TRBJ1-4; 10 nucleotides line up with TRBD1. This CDR3 is 14 amino acids long. CDR1 is SNHLY, CDR2 FYNNEI, per germline. After removal of 6 bases from V and 8 bases from J, the junction contained 6 bases not matched to a gene. CDR3 amino acids: CASRPGTGVEKLFF. For the CDR3, the DNA is TGTGCCAGCAGGCCCGGGACAGGGGTAGAAAAACTGTTTTTT.

The chain joins TRBV4-1 to TRBJ1-5, with TRBD1 identical over 8 bases. CDR1 and CDR2 from the germline V gene are MGHRA and YSYEKL. The J segment lost 2 bases and the V segment lost 0 bases, leaving 9 bases of the junction unmatched. The CDR3 has 18 residues. The CDR3 region is CASSQETLIQGGNQPQHF. For the CDR3, the DNA is TGCGCCAGCAGCCAAGAAACCCTAATACAGGGGGGCAATCAGCCCCAGCATTTT.

The rearrangement uses TRBV30 and TRBJ1-3; D is uncertain. V dropped 3 bases and J dropped 1 base, with 10 bases sitting between them. The CDR3 contains 14 residues. CDR1 is GTSNPN, CDR2 SVGIG, per germline (reference sequence). In nucleotides, the CDR3 is TGTGCCTGGAGGGCCGCGGGGTCTGGAAACACCATATATTTT. This translates into CAWRAAGSGNTIYF.

V gene TRBV30 combines with J gene TRBJ2-1; 9 nucleotides agree with TRBD2. Unmatched junction bases numbered 14, after V lost 0 bases and J lost 8 bases. Germline V lookup: CDR1 GTSNPN, CDR2 SVGIG (reference sequence). The CDR3 spans 17 residues. The CDR3 protein is CAWSVRLGVAGVDEQFF. The CDR3 coding sequence is TGTGCCTGGAGTGTACGGTTAGGGGTAGCGGGGGTGGATGAGCAGTTCTTC.

V and J are TRBV2 and TRBJ1-1; D not resolved. CDR3 length: 13 amino acids. Germline assignment: CDR1 SNHLY and CDR2 FYNNEI. Between the trimmed V and J ends, which lost 6 bases and 5 bases, there was a span of 13 bases. The CDR3: CASRLITGTEAFF. The CDR3 nucleotides are TGTGCCAGCAGGCTGATAACGGGGACTGAAGCTTTCTTT.

The chain links TRBV27 to TRBJ2-1, with D possibly TRBD2 on 5 matching bases. CDR3 size: 16 residues. The ends were cut back, 5 bases at V and 5 bases at J, with 19 bases in the middle. Germline values: CDR1 MNHEY, CDR2 SMNVEV (reference sequence). This CDR3 reads CASSTLTAEAHNEQFF. The CDR3, as DNA: TGTGCCAGCAGTACCCTCACTGCGGAGGCTCACAATGAGCAGTTCTTC.

This clone has more than one count but fewer than ten. This rearrangement joins TRBV6-1 to TRBJ1-1; 7 bases line up with TRBD1. CDR1 MNHNS and CDR2 SASEGT come from the germline V gene. The V segment lost 5 bases and the J segment 1 base; nucleotides outside the gene matches: 7. This CDR3 is built from 15 residues. CDR3 loop: CASSSTGERNTEAFF. DNA for the CDR3: TGTGCCAGCAGTTCCACAGGGGAAAGGAACACTGAAGCTTTCTTT.

The chain carries TRBV25-1 and TRBJ2-1, with D perhaps TRBD1 (5 bases). V lost 2 bases to trimming and J lost 5 bases, with 19 bases between them. The CDR3 is 17 amino acids. The V gene's germline CDR1 is MGHDK and CDR2 SYGVNS. The CDR3 DNA reads TGTGCCAGCAGTGAACTTATAGGAGAAGGGGTCCACAATGAGCAGTTCTTC. This codes for CASSELIGEGVHNEQFF.

This chain joins TRBV9 and TRBJ2-2; tentative D call: TRBD1 (6 bases). The CDR3 consists of 17 residues. The V end lost 3 bases, the J end lost 0 bases, and 15 bases lay between the germline ends. Germline lookup yields CDR1 SGDLS and CDR2 YYNGEE. The CDR3 DNA sequence: TGTGCCAGCAGCGATCCCCCCGGGACAACGAACACCGGGGAGCTGTTTTTT. Translating gives CASSDPPGTTNTGELFF.

The genes are TRBV7-9 and TRBJ1-5; D is unclear. The CDR3 totals 17 residues. In germline, CDR1 is SEHNR, CDR2 FQNEAQ (reference sequence). V lost 1 base, J lost 2 bases, and 15 bases lay in between. In nucleotides, the CDR3 is TGTGCCAGCAGCTTAGTGGTTGGGGAGGGTCGCAATCAGCCCCAGCATTTT. Protein sequence: CASSLVVGEGRNQPQHF.

The V and J genes are TRBV28 and TRBJ2-3; 8 bases map to TRBD2. CDR1 MDHEN and CDR2 SYDVKM come from the germline V gene. This CDR3 has 14 amino acids. Losses at the gene ends were 6 bases for V and 6 bases for J; bases not matched to a gene: 8. DNA of the CDR3: TGTGCCAGCAGGGGACTAGGGTCAACGGATACGCAGTATTTT. Residues: CASRGLGSTDTQYF.

The chain has TRBV5-1 and TRBJ1-6; a weak D match, TRBD1 (5 bases). Germline V gives CDR1 SGHRS, CDR2 YFSETQ. Trimming stripped 4 bases from V and 7 bases from J, with 12 bases between. This CDR3 comprises 14 residues. The CDR3 spells CASSPQGWNSPLHF. DNA of the CDR3: TGCGCCAGCAGCCCTCAGGGTTGGAATTCACCCCTCCACTTT.

The rearrangement joins TRBV5-1 to TRBJ1-2; D remains ambiguous. Germline-derived CDR1 and CDR2 are SGHRS and YFSETQ. The CDR3 length is 12 residues. Deletions cut 0 bases from V and 6 bases from J, with 6 bases between. The CDR3 DNA sequence: TGCGCCAGCAGCTTGGACGCGAATGGCTACACCTTC. Translating gives CASSLDANGYTF. Full variable domain (missing parts from reference TRBV5-1 and TRBJ1-2): KAGVTQTPRYLIKTRGQQVTLSCSPISGHRSVSWYQQTPGQGLQFLFEYFSETQRNKGNFPGRFSGRQFSNSRSEMNVSTLELGDSALYLCASSLDANGYTFGSGTRLTVV.

V is TRBV9 and J is TRBJ2-7, with D possibly being TRBD2 (6 bases). The CDR3 covers 15 residues. The germline gives CDR1 SGDLS, CDR2 YYNGEE. Trimming stripped 4 bases from V and 0 bases from J, with 14 bases between. CDR3 nucleotides: TGTGCCAGCAGCCCACGGGAGCGGAGCTCCTACGAGCAGTACTTC. This sequence encodes CASSPRERSSYEQYF.

The J gene is TRBJ2-7, the V gene TRBV19, with 8 bases identical to TRBD1. From germline, CDR1 is LNHDA and CDR2 SQIVND (reference sequence). J gave up 2 bases and V 2 bases, and 5 bases lay outside the gene matches. This CDR3 region has 15 residues. CDR3 residues: CASSIRRGQPYEQYF. In DNA, the CDR3 is TGTGCCAGTAGTATACGCAGGGGGCAGCCCTACGAGCAGTACTTC. Full variable domain (rest looked up from reference TRBV19 and TRBJ2-7): DGGITQSPKYLFRKEGQNVTLSCEQNLNHDAMYWYRQDPGQGLRLIYYSQIVNDFQKGDIAEGYSVSREKKESFPLTVTSAQKNPTAFYLCASSIRRGQPYEQYFGPGTRLTVT.

This clone was seen only once. V usage is TRBV19 and J usage is TRBJ2-1; 9 bases are shared with TRBD2. J lost 4 bases, V lost 3 bases, and 7 bases had no gene match. This CDR3 is 16 amino acids long. Germline CDR1 is LNHDA and CDR2 is SQIVND (reference sequence). The CDR3 region has the DNA TGTGCCAGTAGTATTGCGGGAGGGCATCTTTACAATGAGCAGTTCTTC. The encoded protein is CASSIAGGHLYNEQFF.

The genes are TRBV6-1 and TRBJ2-2; TRBD1 is a possible D gene (5 bases). Trimming removed 2 bases at V and 4 bases at J, with 14 bases between. Germline V gene sequence: CDR1 MNHNS, CDR2 SASEGT. CDR3 length: 16 residues. The CDR3 region is CASSERGSISTGELFF. For the CDR3, the DNA is TGTGCCAGCAGTGAAAGGGGCAGTATCTCCACCGGGGAGCTGTTTTTT.

The V gene is TRBV7-2, the J gene TRBJ2-5; D is possibly TRBD2 (6 bases). The CDR3 is made up of 16 amino acids. The germline CDR1 and CDR2 sequences are SGHTA and FQGNSA. Trimming took 1 base from V and 3 from J, leaving 15 bases between them. The CDR3 bases are TGTGCCAGCAGCTTAGATTCCGGGACTCGCGAAGAGACCCAGTACTTC. Amino acid sequence: CASSLDSGTREETQYF. The full variable domain, in which reference TRBV7-2 and TRBJ2-5 provide the parts outside the CDR3, is GAGVSQSPSNKVTEKGKDVELRCDPISGHTALYWYRQSLGQGLEFLIYFQGNSAPDKSGLPSDRFSAERTGGSVSTLTIQRTQQEDSAVYLCASSLDSGTREETQYFGPGTRLLVL.

This clone has just a few counts. The CDR3 DNA is TGCGCCAGCAGCCCCCTGATGTCGGGAGACACTGAAGCTTTCTTT. Residues: CASSPLMSGDTEAFF. This sequence joins TRBV5-1 and TRBJ1-1; D not certain. The CDR3 is 15 amino acids. V was pared by 4 bases and J by 3 bases, with 16 bases between. Germline loops: CDR1 SGHRS, CDR2 YFSETQ. Full variable domain (outside the CDR3, taken from reference TRBV5-1 and TRBJ1-1): KAGVTQTPRYLIKTRGQQVTLSCSPISGHRSVSWYQQTPGQGLQFLFEYFSETQRNKGNFPGRFSGRQFSNSRSEMNVSTLELGDSALYLCASSPLMSGDTEAFFGQGTRLTVV.

The rearrangement uses TRBV7-9 and TRBJ2-3; 11 bases match TRBD2. The ends lost 5 bases at V and 0 bases at J; junction bases unmatched: 13. The CDR3 sequence is 19 residues long. CDR1 is SEHNR and CDR2 is FQNEAQ in the germline V gene (reference sequence). This CDR3 reads CASSLSGRARGLSTDTQYF. The CDR3 DNA is TGTGCCAGCAGCCTTAGCGGGAGGGCGAGAGGTCTTAGCACAGATACGCAGTATTTT.

The rearrangement joins TRBV7-8 to TRBJ1-3; 9 nucleotides line up with TRBD1. Germline-derived CDR1 and CDR2 are SGHVS and FQNEAQ. This CDR3 spans 16 amino acids. J lost 7 bases, V lost 2 bases, and 9 bases had no gene match. The CDR3 sequence: CASSLTHPDRGNTIYF. DNA of the CDR3: TGTGCCAGCAGCTTAACCCACCCGGACAGGGGTAACACCATATATTTT.

V and J are TRBV5-4 and TRBJ1-5, with 8 positions matching TRBD1. With V trimmed by 5 bases and J by 4 bases, 17 bases remained unmatched. Looked up from germline, CDR1 is SGHNT and CDR2 is YYREEE (reference sequence). This CDR3 comprises 18 residues. CDR3 sequence: CASRHNAGQVRANQPQHF. CDR3 nucleotide sequence: TGTGCCAGCAGGCACAACGCGGGACAGGTTCGAGCAAATCAGCCCCAGCATTTT.

This chain links TRBV30 with TRBJ2-1; 14 nucleotides agree with TRBD2. The ends lost 4 bases at V and 10 bases at J; junction bases unmatched: 12. This CDR3 is built from 16 residues. Germline V gene sequence: CDR1 GTSNPN, CDR2 SVGIG (reference sequence). The CDR3, as DNA: TGTGCCTGGAATCGCGGACTAGCGGGAGGCTTCTGGGAGCAGTTCTTC. Translation gives CAWNRGLAGGFWEQFF.

V is TRBV2 and J is TRBJ2-7; D is possibly TRBD1 (6 bases). CDR1 is SNHLY, CDR2 FYNNEI, per germline. The CDR3 has 10 amino acids. With 7 bases removed from V and 7 bases from J, the gap between germline ends came to 8 bases. DNA of the CDR3: TGTGCCAGCAAGGGGGTTGAGCAGTACTTC. Translating it yields CASKGVEQYF.

The V gene is TRBV2, the J gene TRBJ2-7; maybe TRBD1 (6 bases). Trimming pared 4 bases from V and 8 bases from J, leaving 9 bases between. CDR1 SNHLY and CDR2 FYNNEI come from the germline V gene. The CDR3 is made up of 11 amino acids. The chain's CDR3 is CASSAQGQQYF. CDR3 in DNA: TGTGCCAGCAGTGCACAGGGTCAGCAGTACTTC.